These 10 T cell receptor beta chains were sequenced from one sample in a study of tumor-infiltrating lymphocytes in primary liver carcinoma. Making TCR beta cDNA involved around 520 ng total RNA and a constant-region primer. A slightly modified ARM-PCR protocol with three nested multiplex PCR rounds produced these TCR beta libraries. Running approximately 10 cycles apiece, the first two PCR rounds relied on TRBV1-TRBV30 forward primers together with a C-beta reverse primer. From the multiplex PCR reads, TCRdb called clonotypes with MiXCR, one entry per CDR3 protein. There are 95,000 to 150,000 distinct CDR3 sequences in the sample; around two thirds occur only once, and 9.3% lies in the top ten. Co-extracted RNA and DNA came from roughly 20-30 mg of unsorted bulk tissue. Sequenced material: liver tumor tissue from sampling region 1. Noted subset: tumor region T1, superior pole. Every receptor here comes from a woman aged 60-75 years with primary liver carcinoma and hepatitis B virus infection.

The table lists this clonotype with a few counts. The V and J genes are TRBV13 and TRBJ2-2, with a weak D call TRBD2 (6 bases). Germline V gene data show CDR1 as PRHDT and CDR2 as FYEKMQ (reference sequence). The CDR3 consists of 17 residues. The V end was cut by 2 bases, the J end by 0 bases, with 13 bases between. The CDR3 region is CASSLPGSASNTGELFF. CDR3 DNA: TGTGCCAGCAGCTTACCCGGGAGCGCATCGAACACCGGGGAGCTGTTTTTT.

On this clonotype itself: With a much larger clone just one base away, this may be a read error. V and J are TRBV10-2 and TRBJ2-3; D unresolved. CDR1 is WSHSY, CDR2 SAAADI, per germline. This CDR3 region has 16 residues. The V gene lost 7 bases and the J gene lost 1 base, with 18 bases spanning the gap. CDR3 nucleotide sequence: TGCGCCAGCACCCATCGACTGTTACCTGGCACAGATACGCAGTATTTT. Its protein product is CASTHRLLPGTDTQYF.

This clonotype was seen repeatedly, ten times or more. J is TRBJ1-6 and V is TRBV6-1; D is unclear. This CDR3 comprises 15 residues. Trimming shortened V by 0 bases and J by 8 bases, and 11 bases separated the two germline ends. Germline lookup yields CDR1 MNHNS and CDR2 SASEGT. CDR3 bases: TGTGCCAGCAGTGAAGCCGGAGGGCATGATTCACCCCTCCACTTT. Its protein product is CASSEAGGHDSPLHF.

The rearrangement links TRBV7-8 to TRBJ2-7; the D is unclear. Germline lookup yields CDR1 SGHVS and CDR2 FQNEAQ. The V end was cut by 4 bases, the J end by 3 bases, with 16 bases between. The CDR3 spans 15 residues. The CDR3 DNA reads as TGTGCCAGCAGCTCAGTTGGTAGCACTGACTACGAGCAGTACTTC. Translation: CASSSVGSTDYEQYF.

CDR3 coding DNA: TGCGCCAGCCTCGGGAACACCGGGGAGCTGTTTTTT. Translating gives CASLGNTGELFF. J is TRBJ2-2 and V is TRBV23-1; D is undetermined. TRBV23-1 is treated as an ORF (open reading frame) with a function not yet certain. V was clipped by 8 bases and J by 1 base, with 5 bases between them. This CDR3 spans 12 amino acids.

Comment on this clonotype: It may be a read error: a sequence one base away is much more abundant. The rearrangement links TRBV5-1 to TRBJ2-7; tentatively, D is TRBD2 (5 bases). V was cut by 8 bases and J by 7 bases, with 19 bases left in between. Looked up from germline, CDR1 is SGHRS and CDR2 is YFSETQ. This CDR3 has 13 residues. This CDR3 reads CASQADSYNEQYF. CDR3 coding DNA: TGCGCCAGTCAAGCGGACTCCTACAATGAGCAGTACTTC.

CDR3 in DNA: TGTGCCAGCAGCCCTGGAGGAGGGATAAGGATGATCACTGAAGCTTTCTTT. Residues: CASSPGGGIRMITEAFF. The V gene is TRBV5-4, the J gene TRBJ1-1; D gene unclear. The germline V and J ends were trimmed by 4 bases and 4 bases, with 23 bases remaining between them. Germline V gene data show CDR1 as SGHNT and CDR2 as YYREEE (reference sequence). The CDR3 is made up of 17 amino acids.

With respect to this clonotype: This clone may be a read error of a much larger clone one base away. This chain connects TRBV29-1 to TRBJ2-2; the D gene is possibly TRBD1 (6 bases). CDR3 size: 13 residues. Per the germline V gene, CDR1 is SQVTM and CDR2 is ANQGSEA. CDR3 coding DNA: TGCAGCGCTGAACAGGGGAACACCGGGGAGCTGTTTTTT. As protein: CSAEQGNTGELFF.

Note on this clonotype: A much larger clone sits a single nucleotide away, making a read error possible. The chain has TRBV5-5 and TRBJ2-1; D may be TRBD1 or TRBD2 (5 bases each). V gave up 7 bases and J gave up 7 bases, with 15 bases separating them. Germline CDR1 is SGHKS and CDR2 is YYEKEE (reference sequence). CDR3 length: 13 residues. The CDR3 loop reads CASGTGSRNEQFF. As DNA, the CDR3 is TGTGCCAGCGGGACGGGTTCTAGGAATGAGCAGTTCTTC.

As regards this clonotype: The junction differs from germline at one of its ends, possibly a read error. The chain joins TRBV11-2 to TRBJ2-7; 7 nucleotides agree with TRBD2. The germline CDR1 and CDR2 sequences are SGHAT and FQNNGV. The CDR3 covers 14 residues. The CDR3 spells CAGSTPSGVYERYF. The CDR3 coding sequence is TGTGCCGGCAGCACCCCTAGCGGTGTCTACGAGCGGTACTTC.